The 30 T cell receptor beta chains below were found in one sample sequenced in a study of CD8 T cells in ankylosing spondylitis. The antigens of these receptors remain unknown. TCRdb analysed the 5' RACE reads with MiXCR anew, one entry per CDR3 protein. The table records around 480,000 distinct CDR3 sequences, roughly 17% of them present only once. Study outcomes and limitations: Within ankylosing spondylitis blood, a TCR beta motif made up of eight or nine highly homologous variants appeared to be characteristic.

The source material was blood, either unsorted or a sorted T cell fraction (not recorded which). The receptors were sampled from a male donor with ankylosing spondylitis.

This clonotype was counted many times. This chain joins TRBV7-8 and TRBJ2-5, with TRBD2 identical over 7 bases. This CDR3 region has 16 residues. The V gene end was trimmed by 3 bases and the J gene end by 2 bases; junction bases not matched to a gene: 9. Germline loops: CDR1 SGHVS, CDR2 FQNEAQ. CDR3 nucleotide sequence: TGTGCCAGCAGCTTTTCTTCGACTAGCCTACAAGAGACCCAGTACTTC. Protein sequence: CASSFSSTSLQETQYF. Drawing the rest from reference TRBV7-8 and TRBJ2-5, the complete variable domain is GAGVSQSPRYKVAKRGQDVALRCDPISGHVSLFWYQQALGQGPEFLTYFQNEAQLDKSGLPSDRFFAERPEGSVSTLKIQRTQQEDSAVYLCASSFSSTSLQETQYFGPGTRLLVL.

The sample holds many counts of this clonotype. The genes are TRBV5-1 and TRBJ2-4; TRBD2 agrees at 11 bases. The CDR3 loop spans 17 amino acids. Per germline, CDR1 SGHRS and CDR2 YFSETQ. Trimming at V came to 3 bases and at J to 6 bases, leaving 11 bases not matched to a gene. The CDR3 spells CASSWRGLGLAGNIQYF. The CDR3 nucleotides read TGCGCCAGCAGCTGGCGAGGCCTCGGACTAGCGGGAAACATTCAGTACTTC. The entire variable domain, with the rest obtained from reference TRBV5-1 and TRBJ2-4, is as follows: KAGVTQTPRYLIKTRGQQVTLSCSPISGHRSVSWYQQTPGQGLQFLFEYFSETQRNKGNFPGRFSGRQFSNSRSEMNVSTLELGDSALYLCASSWRGLGLAGNIQYFGAGTRLSVL.

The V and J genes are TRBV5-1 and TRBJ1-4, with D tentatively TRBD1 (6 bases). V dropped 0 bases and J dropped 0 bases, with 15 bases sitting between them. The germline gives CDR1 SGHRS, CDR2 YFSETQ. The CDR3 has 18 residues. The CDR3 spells CASSLGADRNPTNEKLFF. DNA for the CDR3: TGCGCCAGCAGCTTGGGGGCGGACAGAAATCCAACTAATGAAAAACTGTTTTTT.

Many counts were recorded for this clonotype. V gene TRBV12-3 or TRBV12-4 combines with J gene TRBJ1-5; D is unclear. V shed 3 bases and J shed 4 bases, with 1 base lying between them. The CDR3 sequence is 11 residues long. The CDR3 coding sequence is TGTGCCAGCAGTTTTAATCAGCCCCAGCATTTT. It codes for CASSFNQPQHF.

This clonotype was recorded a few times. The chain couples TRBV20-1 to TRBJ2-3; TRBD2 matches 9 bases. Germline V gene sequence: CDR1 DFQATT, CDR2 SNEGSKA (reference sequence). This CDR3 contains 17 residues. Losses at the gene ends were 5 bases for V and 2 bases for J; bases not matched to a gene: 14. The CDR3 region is CSAYGGSTSGYTDTQYF. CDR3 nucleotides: TGCAGTGCTTACGGGGGGTCTACTAGCGGGTACACAGATACGCAGTATTTT.

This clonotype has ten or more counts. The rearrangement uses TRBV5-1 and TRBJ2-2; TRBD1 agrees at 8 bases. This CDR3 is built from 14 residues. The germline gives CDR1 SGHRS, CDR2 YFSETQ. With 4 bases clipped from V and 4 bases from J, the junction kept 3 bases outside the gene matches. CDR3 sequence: CASSTGQGTGELFF. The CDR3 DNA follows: TGCGCCAGCAGCACTGGACAGGGCACCGGGGAGCTGTTTTTT. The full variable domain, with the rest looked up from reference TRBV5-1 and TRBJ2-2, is KAGVTQTPRYLIKTRGQQVTLSCSPISGHRSVSWYQQTPGQGLQFLFEYFSETQRNKGNFPGRFSGRQFSNSRSEMNVSTLELGDSALYLCASSTGQGTGELFFGEGSRLTVL.

CDR3 protein: CASSSQGGTNEKLFF. The CDR3 DNA reads TGTGCCAGCAGTTCACAGGGGGGCACTAATGAAAAACTGTTTTTT. The chain has TRBV7-9 and TRBJ1-4; 8 bases line up with TRBD1. The CDR3 has 15 residues. The germline V gene has CDR1 SEHNR and CDR2 FQNEAQ (reference sequence). Unmatched junction bases numbered 5, after V lost 6 bases and J lost 2 bases.

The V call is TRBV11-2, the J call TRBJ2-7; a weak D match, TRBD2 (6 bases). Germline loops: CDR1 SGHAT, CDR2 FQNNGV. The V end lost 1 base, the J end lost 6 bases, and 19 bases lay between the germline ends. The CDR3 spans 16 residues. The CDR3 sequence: CASSLVGGFYGGEQYF. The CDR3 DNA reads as TGTGCCAGCAGCTTAGTCGGCGGCTTTTACGGGGGCGAGCAGTACTTC.

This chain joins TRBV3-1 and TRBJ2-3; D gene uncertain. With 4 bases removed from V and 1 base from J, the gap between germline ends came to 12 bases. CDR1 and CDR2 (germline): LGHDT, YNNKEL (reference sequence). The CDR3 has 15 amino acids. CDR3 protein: CASSRVASGTDTQYF. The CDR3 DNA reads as TGTGCCAGCAGCCGAGTTGCTTCCGGCACAGATACGCAGTATTTT.

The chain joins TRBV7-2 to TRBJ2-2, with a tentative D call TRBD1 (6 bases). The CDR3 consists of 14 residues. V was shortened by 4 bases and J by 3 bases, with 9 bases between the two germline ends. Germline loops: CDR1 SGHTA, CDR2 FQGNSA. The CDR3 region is CASSSQGYTGELFF. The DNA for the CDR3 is TGTGCCAGCAGCTCCCAGGGGTACACCGGGGAGCTGTTTTTT. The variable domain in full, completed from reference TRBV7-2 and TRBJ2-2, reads GAGVSQSPSNKVTEKGKDVELRCDPISGHTALYWYRQSLGQGLEFLIYFQGNSAPDKSGLPSDRFSAERTGGSVSTLTIQRTQQEDSAVYLCASSSQGYTGELFFGEGSRLTVL.

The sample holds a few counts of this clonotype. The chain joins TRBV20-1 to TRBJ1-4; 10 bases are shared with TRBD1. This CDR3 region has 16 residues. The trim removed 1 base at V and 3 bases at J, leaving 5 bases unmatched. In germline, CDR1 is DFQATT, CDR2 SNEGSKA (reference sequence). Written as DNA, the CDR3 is TGCAGTGCTAGAGGGACAGGGGGAATGGCTAATGAAAAACTGTTTTTT. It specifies CSARGTGGMANEKLFF.

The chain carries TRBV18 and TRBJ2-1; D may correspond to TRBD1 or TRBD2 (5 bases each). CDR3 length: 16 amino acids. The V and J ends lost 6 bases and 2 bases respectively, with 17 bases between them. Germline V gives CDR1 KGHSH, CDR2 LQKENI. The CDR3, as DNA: TGTGCCAGCTCGCCTACCGGGACCGGAGCCTACAATGAGCAGTTCTTC. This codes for CASSPTGTGAYNEQFF.

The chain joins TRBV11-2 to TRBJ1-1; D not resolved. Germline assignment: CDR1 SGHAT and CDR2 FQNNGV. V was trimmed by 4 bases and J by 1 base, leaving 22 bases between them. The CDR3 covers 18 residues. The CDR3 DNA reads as TGTGCCAGCAGCTCCTTAGGGATACATTATCTAGCGAACACTGAAGCTTTCTTT. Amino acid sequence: CASSSLGIHYLANTEAFF.

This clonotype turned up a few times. This CDR3 is CASSVTGTTYEQYF. The CDR3 region has the DNA TGCGCCAGCAGCGTCACCGGGACGACCTACGAGCAGTACTTC. V is TRBV5-1 and J is TRBJ2-7; possibly TRBD1 or TRBD2 for D (5 bases each). The CDR3 consists of 14 residues. Trimming shortened V by 4 bases and J by 2 bases, and 13 bases separated the two germline ends. Germline lookup yields CDR1 SGHRS and CDR2 YFSETQ.

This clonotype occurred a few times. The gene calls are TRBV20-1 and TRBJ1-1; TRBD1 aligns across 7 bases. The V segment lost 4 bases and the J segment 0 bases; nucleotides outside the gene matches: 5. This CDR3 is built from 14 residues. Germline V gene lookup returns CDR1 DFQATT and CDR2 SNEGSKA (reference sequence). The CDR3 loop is CSATPGQLNTEAFF. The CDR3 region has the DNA TGCAGTGCTACCCCGGGACAGCTGAACACTGAAGCTTTCTTT.

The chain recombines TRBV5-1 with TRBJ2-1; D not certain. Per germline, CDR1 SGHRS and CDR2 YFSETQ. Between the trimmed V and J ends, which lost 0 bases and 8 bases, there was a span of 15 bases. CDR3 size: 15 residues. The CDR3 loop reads CASSLVGGRFDEQFF. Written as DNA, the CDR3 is TGCGCCAGCAGCTTGGTTGGCGGCAGGTTCGATGAGCAGTTCTTC.

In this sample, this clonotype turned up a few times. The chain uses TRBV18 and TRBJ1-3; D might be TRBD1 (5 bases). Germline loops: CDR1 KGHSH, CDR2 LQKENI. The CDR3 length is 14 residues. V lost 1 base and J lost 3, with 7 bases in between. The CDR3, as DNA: TGTGCCAGCTCACCACAGGGGAATGGAAACACCATATATTTT. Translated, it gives CASSPQGNGNTIYF. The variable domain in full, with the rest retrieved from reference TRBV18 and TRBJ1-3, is NAGVMQNPRHLVRRRGQEARLRCSPMKGHSHVYWYRQLPEEGLKFMVYLQKENIIDESGMPKERFSAEFPKEGPSILRIQQVVRGDSAAYFCASSPQGNGNTIYFGEGSWLTVV.

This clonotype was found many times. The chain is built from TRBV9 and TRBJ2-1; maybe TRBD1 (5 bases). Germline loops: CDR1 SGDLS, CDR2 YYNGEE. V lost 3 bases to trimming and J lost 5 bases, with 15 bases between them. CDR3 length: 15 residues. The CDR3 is CASSDDSARNNEQFF. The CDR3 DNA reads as TGTGCCAGCAGCGACGACAGCGCCAGAAACAATGAGCAGTTCTTC.

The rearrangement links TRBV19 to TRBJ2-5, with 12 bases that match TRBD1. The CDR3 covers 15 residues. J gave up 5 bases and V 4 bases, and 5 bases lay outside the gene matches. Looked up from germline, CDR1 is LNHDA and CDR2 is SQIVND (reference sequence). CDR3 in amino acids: CASSKGDRGRETQYF. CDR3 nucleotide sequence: TGTGCCAGTAGTAAGGGGGACAGGGGGCGGGAGACCCAGTACTTC.

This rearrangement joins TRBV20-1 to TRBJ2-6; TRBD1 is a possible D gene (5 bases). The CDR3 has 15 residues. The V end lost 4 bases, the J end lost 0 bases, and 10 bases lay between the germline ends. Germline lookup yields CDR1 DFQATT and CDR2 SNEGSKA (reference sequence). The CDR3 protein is CSANQGLSGANVLTF. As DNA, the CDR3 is TGCAGTGCTAATCAGGGTCTCTCTGGGGCCAACGTCCTGACTTTC.

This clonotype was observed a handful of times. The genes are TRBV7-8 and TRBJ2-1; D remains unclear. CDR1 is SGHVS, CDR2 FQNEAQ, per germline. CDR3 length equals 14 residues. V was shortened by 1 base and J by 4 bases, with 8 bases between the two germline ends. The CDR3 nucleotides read TGTGCCAGCAGCTTAGAAATCCAGTACAATGAGCAGTTCTTC. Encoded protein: CASSLEIQYNEQFF.

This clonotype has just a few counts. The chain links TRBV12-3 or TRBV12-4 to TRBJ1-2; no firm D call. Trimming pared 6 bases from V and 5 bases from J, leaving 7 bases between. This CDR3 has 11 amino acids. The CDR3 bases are TGTGCCAGCAGCCGTCTTTATGGCTACACCTTC. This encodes CASSRLYGYTF.

The CDR3 region is CASSRNSDYEQYF. The CDR3 DNA sequence: TGTGCCAGCTCACGAAACAGCGACTACGAGCAGTACTTC. The chain is built from TRBV18 and TRBJ2-7, with D unresolved. The CDR3 is made up of 13 amino acids. CDR1 KGHSH and CDR2 LQKENI come from the germline V gene. Trimming left V 4 bases short and J 3 bases short, with 10 bases between.

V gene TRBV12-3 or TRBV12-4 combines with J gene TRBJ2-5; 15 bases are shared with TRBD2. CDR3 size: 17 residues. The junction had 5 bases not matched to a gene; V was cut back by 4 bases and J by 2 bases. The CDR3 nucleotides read TGTGCCAGCAGTTACGGGACTAGCGGGAGGAAACAAGAGACCCAGTACTTC. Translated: CASSYGTSGRKQETQYF.

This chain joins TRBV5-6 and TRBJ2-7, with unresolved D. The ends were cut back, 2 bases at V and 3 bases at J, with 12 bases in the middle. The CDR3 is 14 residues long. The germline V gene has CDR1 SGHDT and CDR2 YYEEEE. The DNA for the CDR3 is TGTGCCAGCAGCTTAGTGGACCGGAACTACGAGCAGTACTTC. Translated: CASSLVDRNYEQYF.

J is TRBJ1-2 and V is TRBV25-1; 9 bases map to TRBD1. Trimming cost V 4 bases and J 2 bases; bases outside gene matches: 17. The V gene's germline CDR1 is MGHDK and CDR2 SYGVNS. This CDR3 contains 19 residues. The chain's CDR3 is CASSVPEDGQGKLNYGYTF. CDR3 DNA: TGTGCCAGCAGTGTCCCAGAAGACGGACAGGGGAAATTAAACTATGGCTACACCTTC.

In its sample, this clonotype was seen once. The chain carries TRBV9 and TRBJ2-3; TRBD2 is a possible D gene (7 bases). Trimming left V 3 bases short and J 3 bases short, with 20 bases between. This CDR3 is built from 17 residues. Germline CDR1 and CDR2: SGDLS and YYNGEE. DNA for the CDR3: TGTGCCAGCAGCGAGCCCTTTCGGAAGGGGGGGACAGATACGCAGTATTTT. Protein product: CASSEPFRKGGTDTQYF.

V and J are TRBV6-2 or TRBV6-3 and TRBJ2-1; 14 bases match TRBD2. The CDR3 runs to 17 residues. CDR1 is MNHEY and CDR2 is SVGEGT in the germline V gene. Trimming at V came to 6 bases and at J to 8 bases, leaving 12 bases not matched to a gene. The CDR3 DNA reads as TGTGCCAGCAGCTACCCGGGACTAGCGGGAGTTCGGCATGAGCAGTTCTTC. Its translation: CASSYPGLAGVRHEQFF.

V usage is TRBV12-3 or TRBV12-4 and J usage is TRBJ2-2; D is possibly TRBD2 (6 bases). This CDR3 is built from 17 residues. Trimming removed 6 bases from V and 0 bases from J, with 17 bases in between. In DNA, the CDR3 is TGTGCCAGCAGACAACTGGGAGGTCGGCCGAACACCGGGGAGCTGTTTTTT. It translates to CASRQLGGRPNTGELFF.

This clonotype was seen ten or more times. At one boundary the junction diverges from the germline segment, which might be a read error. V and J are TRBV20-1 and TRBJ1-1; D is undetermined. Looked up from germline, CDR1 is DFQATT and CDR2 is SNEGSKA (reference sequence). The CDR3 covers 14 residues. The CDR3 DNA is TGCAGTGCTAGGCCCCGTCGAGGGAATACTGAAGTTTTCTTT. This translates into CSARPRRGNTEVFF.